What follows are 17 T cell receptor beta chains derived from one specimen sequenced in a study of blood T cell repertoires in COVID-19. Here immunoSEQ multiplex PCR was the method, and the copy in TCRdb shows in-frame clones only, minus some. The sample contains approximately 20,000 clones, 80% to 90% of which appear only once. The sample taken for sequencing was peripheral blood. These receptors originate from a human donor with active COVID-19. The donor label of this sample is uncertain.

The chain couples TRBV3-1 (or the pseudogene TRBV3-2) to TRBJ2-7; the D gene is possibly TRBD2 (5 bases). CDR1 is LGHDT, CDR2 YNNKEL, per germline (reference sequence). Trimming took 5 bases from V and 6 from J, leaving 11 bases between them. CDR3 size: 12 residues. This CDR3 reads CASSSGLREQYF. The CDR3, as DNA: TGTGCCAGCAGCTCCGGACTGCGCGAGCAGTACTTC.

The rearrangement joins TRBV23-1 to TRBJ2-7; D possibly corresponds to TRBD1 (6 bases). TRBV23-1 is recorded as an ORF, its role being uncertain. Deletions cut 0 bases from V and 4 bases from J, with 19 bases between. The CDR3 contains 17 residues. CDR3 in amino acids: CASSQSAEDSEYYEQYF. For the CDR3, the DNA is TGCGCCAGCAGTCAATCGGCCGAGGACAGTGAGTATTACGAGCAGTACTTC.

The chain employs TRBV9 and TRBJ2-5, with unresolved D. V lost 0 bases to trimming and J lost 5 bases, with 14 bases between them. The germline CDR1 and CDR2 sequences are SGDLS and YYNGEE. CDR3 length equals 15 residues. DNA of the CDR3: TGTGCCAGCAGCGTAGGCGGCGGTACAAGGGAGACCCAGTACTTC. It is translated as CASSVGGGTRETQYF.

The CDR3 DNA follows: TGTGCCACCAGTGAGCAGGGAGGGACGCAGTATTTT. Translated, it gives CATSEQGGTQYF. The V and J genes are TRBV24-1 and TRBJ2-3; 7 nucleotides line up with TRBD2. V dropped 4 bases and J dropped 9; count of bases not matched to a gene: 3. The germline V gene encodes CDR1 KGHDR and CDR2 SFDVKD. This CDR3 contains 12 residues.

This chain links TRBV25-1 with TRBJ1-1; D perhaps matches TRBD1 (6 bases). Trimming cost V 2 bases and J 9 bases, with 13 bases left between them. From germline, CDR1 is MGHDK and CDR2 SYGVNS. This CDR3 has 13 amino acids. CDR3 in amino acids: CASSETGTQKAFF. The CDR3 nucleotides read TGTGCCAGCAGTGAAACAGGGACACAGAAAGCTTTCTTT.

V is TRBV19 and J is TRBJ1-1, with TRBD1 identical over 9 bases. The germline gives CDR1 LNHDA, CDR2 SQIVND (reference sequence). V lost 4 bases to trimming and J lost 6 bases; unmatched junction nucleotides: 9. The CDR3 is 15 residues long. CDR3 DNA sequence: TGTGCCAGTAGTACCTACAGGGGGCAGGGCCCTGAAGCTTTCTTT. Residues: CASSTYRGQGPEAFF.

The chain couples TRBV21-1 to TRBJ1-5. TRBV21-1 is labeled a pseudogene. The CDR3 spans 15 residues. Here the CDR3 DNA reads TGTGCCAGCAGCAAATTGGGGGGGGGAAATCAGCCCCAGCATTTT. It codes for CASSKLGGGNQPQHF.

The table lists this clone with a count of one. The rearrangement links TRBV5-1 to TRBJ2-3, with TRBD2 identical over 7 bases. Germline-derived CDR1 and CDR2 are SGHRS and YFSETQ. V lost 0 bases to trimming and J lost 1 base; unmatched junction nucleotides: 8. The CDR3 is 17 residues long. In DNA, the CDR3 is TGCGCCAGCAGCTTGGGGTTGGCTAGCGGCGGCACAGATACGCAGTATTTT. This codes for CASSLGLASGGTDTQYF.

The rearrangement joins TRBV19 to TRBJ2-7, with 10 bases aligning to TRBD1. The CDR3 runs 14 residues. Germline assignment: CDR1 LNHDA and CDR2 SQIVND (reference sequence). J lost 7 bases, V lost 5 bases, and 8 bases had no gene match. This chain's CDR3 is CASSVGTGVYEQYF. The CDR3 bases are TGTGCCAGTAGTGTCGGGACAGGGGTTTATGAGCAGTACTTC.

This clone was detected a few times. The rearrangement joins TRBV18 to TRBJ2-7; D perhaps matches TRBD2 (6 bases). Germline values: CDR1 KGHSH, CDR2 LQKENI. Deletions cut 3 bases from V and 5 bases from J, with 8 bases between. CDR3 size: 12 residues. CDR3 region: CASSPGGDEQYF. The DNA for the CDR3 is TGTGCCAGCTCACCCGGAGGGGACGAGCAGTACTTC.

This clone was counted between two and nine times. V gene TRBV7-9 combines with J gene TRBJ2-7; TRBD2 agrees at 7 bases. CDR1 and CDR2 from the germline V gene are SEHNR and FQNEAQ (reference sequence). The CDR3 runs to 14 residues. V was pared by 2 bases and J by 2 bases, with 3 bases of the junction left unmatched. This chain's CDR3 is CASSLLAEAYEQYF. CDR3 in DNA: TGTGCCAGCAGCTTACTAGCGGAAGCCTACGAGCAGTACTTC.

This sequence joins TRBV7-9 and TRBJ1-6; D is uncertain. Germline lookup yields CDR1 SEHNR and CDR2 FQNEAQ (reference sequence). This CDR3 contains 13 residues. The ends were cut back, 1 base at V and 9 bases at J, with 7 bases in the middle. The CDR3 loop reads CASSLGGSSPLHF. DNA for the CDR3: TGTGCCAGCAGCTTAGGTGGGAGTTCACCCCTCCACTTT.

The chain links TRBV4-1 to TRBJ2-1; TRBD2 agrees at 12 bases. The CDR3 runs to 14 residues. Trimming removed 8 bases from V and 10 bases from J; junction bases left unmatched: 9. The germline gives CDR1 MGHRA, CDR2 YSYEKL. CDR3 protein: CASGGLAGYGEQFF. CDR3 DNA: TGCGCCAGCGGAGGACTAGCGGGATATGGAGAGCAGTTCTTC.

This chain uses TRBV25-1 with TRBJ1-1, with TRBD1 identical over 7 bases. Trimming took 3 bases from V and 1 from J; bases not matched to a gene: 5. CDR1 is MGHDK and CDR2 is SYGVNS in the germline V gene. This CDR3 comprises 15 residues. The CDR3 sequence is CASSDTHRGNTEAFF. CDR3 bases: TGTGCCAGCAGTGACACTCACAGGGGGAACACTGAAGCTTTCTTT.

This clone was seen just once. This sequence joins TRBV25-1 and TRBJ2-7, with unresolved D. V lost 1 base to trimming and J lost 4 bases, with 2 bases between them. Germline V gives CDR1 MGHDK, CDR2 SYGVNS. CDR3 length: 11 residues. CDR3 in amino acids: CASSESYEQYF. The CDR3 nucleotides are TGTGCCAGCAGTGAATCTTACGAGCAGTACTTC.

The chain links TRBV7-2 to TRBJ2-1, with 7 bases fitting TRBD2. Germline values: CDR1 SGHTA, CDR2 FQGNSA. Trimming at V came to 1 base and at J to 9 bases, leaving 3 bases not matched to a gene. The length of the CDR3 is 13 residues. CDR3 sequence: CASSLGGRAEQFF. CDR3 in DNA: TGTGCCAGCAGCTTAGGGGGGAGGGCTGAGCAGTTCTTC.

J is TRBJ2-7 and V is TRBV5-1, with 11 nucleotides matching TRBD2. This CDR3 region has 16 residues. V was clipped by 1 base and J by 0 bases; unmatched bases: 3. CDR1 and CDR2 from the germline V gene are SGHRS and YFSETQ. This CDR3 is CASSLLAGGPSYEQYF. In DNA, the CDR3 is TGCGCCAGCAGCTTGCTAGCGGGGGGCCCCTCCTACGAGCAGTACTTC.